The source of this T cell receptor beta chain is a study of T cells in Graves' hyperthyroidism and ophthalmopathy. Researchers took RNA transcripts and amplified the TCR beta CDR3 regions from them. When the TCR CDR3 underwent first-round RT-PCR, the HTBI primer set was used. TCRdb passed the multiplex PCR reads through MiXCR, listing each CDR3 protein once. The sample consists of some 92,000 distinct CDR3 sequences, roughly 40% of them appearing once. This clonotype was observed at least ten times. Germline CDR1 reads SGHAT; CDR2 reads FQNNGV. Trimming shortened V by 5 bases and J by 1 base, and 14 bases separated the two germline ends. This CDR3 has 16 residues.

Sequencing input: peripheral blood or thyroid tissue (not recorded which). This sequence joins TRBV11-2 and TRBJ2-2; D assignment may be TRBD1 or TRBD2 (5 bases each). This TCR derives from a woman aged 25 to 39 with Graves' hyperthyroidism. The CDR3 loop reads CASSQRTGQNTGELFF. The DNA of the CDR3 is TGTGCCAGCAGCCAACGGACTGGACAGAACACCGGGGAGCTGTTTTTT.